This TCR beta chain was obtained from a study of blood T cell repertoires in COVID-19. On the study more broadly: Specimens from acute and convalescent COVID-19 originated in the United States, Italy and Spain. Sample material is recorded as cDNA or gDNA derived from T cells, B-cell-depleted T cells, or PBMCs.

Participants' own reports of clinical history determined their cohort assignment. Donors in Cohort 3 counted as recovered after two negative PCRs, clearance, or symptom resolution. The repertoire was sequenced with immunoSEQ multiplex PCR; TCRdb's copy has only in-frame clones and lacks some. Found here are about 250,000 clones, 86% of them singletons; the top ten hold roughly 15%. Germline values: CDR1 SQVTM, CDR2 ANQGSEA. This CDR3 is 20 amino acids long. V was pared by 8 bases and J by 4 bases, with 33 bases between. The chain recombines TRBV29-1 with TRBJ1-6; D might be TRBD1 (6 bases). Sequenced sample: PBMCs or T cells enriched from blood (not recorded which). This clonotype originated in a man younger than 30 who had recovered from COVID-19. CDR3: CSLREGDTNWLDVYNSPLHF. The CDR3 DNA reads TGCAGCCTCCGAGAAGGGGACACAAACTGGCTGGACGTTTATAATTCACCCCTCCACTTT.